What follows are 14 T cell receptor beta chains derived from one specimen sequenced in a study of shared T cell receptors in the human thymus. Here immunoSEQ multiplex PCR was the method, and the copy in TCRdb shows in-frame clones only, minus some. The repertoire holds a few hundred thousand clones, with approximately 95% as singletons. The specimen sequenced was thymocytes. These receptors originate from a human donor.

This chain uses TRBV19 with TRBJ1-2; D is undetermined. The germline CDR1 and CDR2 sequences are LNHDA and SQIVND (reference sequence). The CDR3 runs 13 residues. Trimming removed 6 bases at V and 4 bases at J, with 12 bases between. CDR3 DNA sequence: TGTGCCAGTAGAAGATTGGGCCCCTATGGCTACACCTTC. Translation gives CASRRLGPYGYTF. The whole variable domain, filled in from reference TRBV19 and TRBJ1-2, reads DGGITQSPKYLFRKEGQNVTLSCEQNLNHDAMYWYRQDPGQGLRLIYYSQIVNDFQKGDIAEGYSVSREKKESFPLTVTSAQKNPTAFYLCASRRLGPYGYTFGSGTRLTVV.

This chain uses TRBV5-5 with TRBJ1-5, with 9 bases identical to TRBD1. This CDR3 is 14 amino acids long. Germline V gives CDR1 SGHKS, CDR2 YYEKEE (reference sequence). The V segment lost 4 bases and the J segment 11 bases; nucleotides outside the gene matches: 10. CDR3 DNA: TGTGCCAGCAGCGGCGGACAGGGGTCTCTGACCCAGCATTTT. Its protein is CASSGGQGSLTQHF. Variable domain in full (rest from reference TRBV5-5 and TRBJ1-5): DAGVTQSPTHLIKTRGQQVTLRCSPISGHKSVSWYQQVLGQGPQFIFQYYEKEERGRGNFPDRFSARQFPNYSSELNVNALLLGDSALYLCASSGGQGSLTQHFGDGTRLSIL.

Of note for this clone: Other DNA sequences within the sample encode an identical CDR3. The chain carries TRBV27 and TRBJ2-2, with D possibly being TRBD2 (7 bases). V dropped 1 base and J dropped 6 bases, with 9 bases sitting between them. This CDR3 spans 14 amino acids. Germline assignment: CDR1 MNHEY and CDR2 SMNVEV (reference sequence). The CDR3 bases are TGTGCCAGCAGTTTATTAGGGGGGGCCGGGGAGCTGTTTTTT. It is translated as CASSLLGGAGELFF.

This rearrangement joins TRBV5-8 to TRBJ2-3; D gene unclear. Trimming left V 0 bases short and J 1 base short, with 9 bases between. The germline V gene has CDR1 SGHTS and CDR2 YDEGEE. The CDR3 length is 15 residues. Here the CDR3 reads CASSLEALGTDTQYF. CDR3 sequence (DNA): TGTGCCAGCAGCTTGGAGGCCCTAGGCACAGATACGCAGTATTTT.

The chain links TRBV5-1 to TRBJ2-1, with D possibly matching TRBD1 (5 bases). Trimming stripped 3 bases from V and 4 bases from J, with 17 bases between. Per germline, CDR1 SGHRS and CDR2 YFSETQ. This CDR3 has 16 residues. The CDR3 DNA sequence: TGCGCCAGCAGCTCTCGGCAGGGTATAGGGTACAATGAGCAGTTCTTC. This gives the protein CASSSRQGIGYNEQFF.

Only one count was recorded for this clone. The chain couples TRBV11-1 to TRBJ2-5; TRBD2 matches 11 bases. V lost 8 bases to trimming and J lost 4 bases; unmatched junction nucleotides: 12. The CDR3 loop spans 16 amino acids. Germline assignment: CDR1 SGHAT and CDR2 FQDESV (reference sequence). CDR3 sequence (DNA): TGTGCCAGCGGGCCGGGACTAGCGGAGGGGGGAGAGACCCAGTACTTC. Amino acid sequence: CASGPGLAEGGETQYF.

V gene TRBV27 combines with J gene TRBJ1-5; D possibly corresponds to TRBD1 (5 bases). The CDR3 totals 14 residues. Germline CDR1 is MNHEY and CDR2 is SMNVEV (reference sequence). The V end was cut by 0 bases, the J end by 4 bases, with 7 bases between. CDR3 sequence (DNA): TGTGCCAGCAGTTTATCCGGGGGAAATCAGCCCCAGCATTTT. It codes for CASSLSGGNQPQHF.

The chain has TRBV5-1 and TRBJ2-1; 7 bases match TRBD2. J was trimmed by 9 bases and V by 0 bases; bases with no gene match: 0. Germline V CDR1 and CDR2: SGHRS, YFSETQ. This CDR3 has 12 amino acids. In nucleotides, the CDR3 is TGCGCCAGCAGCTTGGGGGAGGGTGAGCAGTTCTTC. This gives the protein CASSLGEGEQFF.

V is TRBV5-4 and J is TRBJ1-1; tentative D call: TRBD1 (5 bases). This CDR3 is 14 amino acids long. The V gene's germline CDR1 is SGHNT and CDR2 YYREEE (reference sequence). V shed 6 bases and J shed 4 bases, with 16 bases lying between them. CDR3 in amino acids: CASTAGRVSTEAFF. For the CDR3, the DNA is TGTGCCAGCACGGCAGGGAGAGTGTCCACTGAAGCTTTCTTT.

CDR3 in amino acids: CASSPFGPSGSDTQYF. CDR3 sequence (DNA): TGTGCCAGCAGCCCTTTTGGCCCTAGCGGGTCCGATACGCAGTATTTT. The J gene is TRBJ2-3, the V gene TRBV7-3; 8 nucleotides agree with TRBD2. From germline, CDR1 is SGHTA and CDR2 FQGTGA. The V segment lost 5 bases and the J segment 6 bases; nucleotides outside the gene matches: 13. The CDR3 contains 16 residues.

The rearrangement links TRBV7-6 to TRBJ2-1, with TRBD2 matching 9 bases. CDR3 size: 18 residues. Germline V gives CDR1 SGHVS, CDR2 FNYEAQ. The J segment lost 2 bases and the V segment lost 1 base, leaving 9 bases of the junction unmatched. CDR3 amino acids: CASSLEGSSGRPYNEQFF. CDR3 nucleotide sequence: TGTGCCAGCAGCTTAGAAGGGTCGAGCGGGAGGCCCTACAATGAGCAGTTCTTC.

This chain joins TRBV19 and TRBJ1-5; TRBD1 matches at 8 bases. This CDR3 comprises 15 residues. Germline V gives CDR1 LNHDA, CDR2 SQIVND (reference sequence). V dropped 5 bases and J dropped 4; count of bases not matched to a gene: 7. Written as DNA, the CDR3 is TGTGCCAGTAGTCGGGACAGGCATCCGAATCAGCCCCAGCATTTT. Its translation is CASSRDRHPNQPQHF.

This sequence joins TRBV2 and TRBJ1-5; D remains ambiguous. V lost 1 base to trimming and J lost 2 bases, with 9 bases between them. Looked up from germline, CDR1 is SNHLY and CDR2 is FYNNEI. This CDR3 contains 15 residues. This chain's CDR3 is CASSEGAKGNQPQHF. The CDR3 DNA follows: TGTGCCAGCAGTGAAGGGGCTAAAGGCAATCAGCCCCAGCATTTT.

Only one count was recorded for this clone. The chain has TRBV7-9 and TRBJ1-1, with D unclear. The germline V gene encodes CDR1 SEHNR and CDR2 FQNEAQ (reference sequence). This CDR3 spans 14 amino acids. V dropped 1 base and J dropped 0 bases, with 6 bases sitting between them. CDR3 sequence (DNA): TGTGCCAGCAGCTTAGAACCGTTGAACACTGAAGCTTTCTTT. Translation: CASSLEPLNTEAFF.